These T cell receptor beta chains were read from a single sample in a study of shared clonotypes between healthy human individuals. TCRdb's table, derived via immunoSEQ multiplex PCR, lists solely in-frame clones and lacks some. The repertoire has some 1,100,000 clones, around three quarters of them found once; the top ten carry approximately 0.52%. Input material: memory CD4+ T cells from PBMCs. These receptor sequences come from a man between 18 and 35 years old in good health. Some clones in this sample may be carry-over from other donors' samples. Both conserved end residues are part of each CDR3. D genes are given only for firm matches. Only some rows state a clone size, as once, few, many or a class for expanded clones.

clone_size,d_call,cdr3_length,v_call,j_call,cdr3_nt,cdr3_aa
few,NA,13,TRBV7-2,TRBJ1-6,TGTGCCAGCAGCTTTTCGGACGGACTACCCCTCCACTTT,CASSFSDGLPLHF
NA,TRBD1,15,TRBV29-1,TRBJ2-3,TGCAGCGTTTCGGGACAGGGAGTTAGCACAGATACGCAGTATTTT,CSVSGQGVSTDTQYF
NA,NA,12,TRBV6-5,TRBJ2-1,TGTGCCAGCAGTCAGATGTACAATGAGCAGTTCTTC,CASSQMYNEQFF
NA,NA,17,TRBV6-1,TRBJ2-6,TGTGCCAGCAGTGAGCAGGTTCTAGTTTCTGGGGCCAACGTCCTGACTTTC,CASSEQVLVSGANVLTF
NA,NA,15,TRBV27,TRBJ2-3,TGTGCCAGCAGTTTTCGGCCCTCCCCCTTAGATACGCAGTATTTT,CASSFRPSPLDTQYF
few,NA,12,TRBV6-6,TRBJ1-3,TGTGCCAGCACCGGCTCTGGAAACACCATATATTTT,CASTGSGNTIYF
NA,NA,20,TRBV21-1,TRBJ2-7,TGTGCCAGCACCCCATACGCGCGGGAGGACAACTTAGGGGACTGCTACGAGCAGTACTTC,CASTPYAREDNLGDCYEQYF
once,NA,16,TRBV27,TRBJ2-5,TGTGCCAGCAGTTTAAAGGCAGGGGTTACCCAAGAGACCCAGTACTTC,CASSLKAGVTQETQYF
NA,NA,14,TRBV28,TRBJ2-5,TGTGCCAGCAGTTTCGCCGGGATCCAAGAGACCCAGTACTTC,CASSFAGIQETQYF
NA,NA,16,TRBV4-3,TRBJ2-5,TGCGCCAGCAGCCAAGATCGGGCTAGTAAGGGTGAGACCCAGTACTTC,CASSQDRASKGETQYF
NA,TRBD1,16,TRBV19,TRBJ2-2,TGTGCCAGTACCGGACAGGGGACCTCGAACACCGGGGAGCTGTTTTTT,CASTGQGTSNTGELFF
NA,NA,14,TRBV5-1,TRBJ1-2,TGCGCCAGCAGCGTCCGAGGACCTGCGGATGGCTACACCTTC,CASSVRGPADGYTF
NA,NA,16,TRBV4-2,TRBJ1-2,TGTGCCAGCAGCCGCGCCAGGGAATTTTTTGTCGATGGCTACACCTTC,CASSRAREFFVDGYTF
few,NA,13,TRBV30,TRBJ1-1,TGTGCCTGGAGTACCTACAGAAACACTGAAGCTTTCTTT,CAWSTYRNTEAFF
NA,NA,14,TRBV5-1,TRBJ2-1,TGCGCCAGCAGCGCGGTAACCGCCGACAATGAGCAGTTCTTC,CASSAVTADNEQFF